This T cell receptor (beta chain) was documented in a study of T-cell memory formation after mild COVID-19. cDNA libraries for TCR alpha and TCR beta, carrying sample barcodes and UMIs, came from 5'RACE with constant-segment primers. TCRdb used MiXCR to reprocess the 5' RACE reads, holding one entry per CDR3 protein. This sample yields almost 250,000 distinct CDR3 sequences, of which over 15% are seen a single time; 2% to 2.5% belongs to the top ten. Study results and limitations: Clonal second-wave expansions that peaked on day 37 had unconfirmed SARS-CoV-2 specificity.

As to this clonotype: What it binds is not known.

V shed 6 bases and J shed 4 bases, with 13 bases lying between them. Germline V CDR1 and CDR2: LGHDT, YNNKEL (reference sequence). The CDR3 totals 14 residues. Sequencing input: PBMCs or a T cell subset sorted from them (not recorded which). The receptor comes from an adult woman who had mild COVID-19 (a few samples of this study predate the infection). Cell type and time point are not known. The chain joins TRBV3-1 to TRBJ1-5; possibly TRBD1 for D (5 bases). The CDR3 spells CASSDAGGNQPQHF. For the CDR3, the DNA is TGTGCCAGCAGTGACGCGGGGGGTAATCAGCCCCAGCATTTT. Supplemented by reference TRBV3-1 and TRBJ1-5, the full variable domain reads DTAVSQTPKYLVTQMGNDKSIKCEQNLGHDTMYWYKQDSKKFLKIMFSYNNKELIINETVPNRFSPKSPDKAHLNLHINSLELGDSAVYFCASSDAGGNQPQHFGDGTRLSIL.